This T cell receptor beta chain is from a study of shared clonotypes between healthy human individuals. Produced via immunoSEQ multiplex PCR; TCRdb's table is partial and in-frame only. Here the sample spans roughly 2.5 million clones, just over 90% being singletons. V lost 2 bases, J lost 4 bases, and 11 bases lay in between. Germline V lookup: CDR1 SEHNR, CDR2 FQNEAQ (reference sequence). The CDR3 covers 14 residues. In the case of this clone: The antigen is not known.

The study's findings and limits: Non-shared clonotypes had lower generation probabilities than clonotypes shared by all four sorted-subset donors.

Source material: naive CD4+ T cells sorted from blood. The subset denotes: CD45RA+ positively selected. The clonotype originates from a man younger than 35 in good health. This chain joins TRBV7-9 and TRBJ1-1; a possible D gene is TRBD1 (5 bases). The chain's CDR3 is CASSLSGGFTEAFF. CDR3 bases: TGTGCCAGCAGCTTAAGTGGGGGATTCACTGAAGCTTTCTTT.